The 23 T cell receptor beta chains below come from one sample, sequenced in a study of neurological immune-mediated disorders. Using its own MiXCR run on the 5' RACE reads, TCRdb lists one record per CDR3 protein. The sample shows 50,000 to 70,000 distinct CDR3 sequences, about 10% of them seen only once. Described time point: longitudinal time-point 1 (baseline). The sequenced sample consisted of PBMCs. These receptor sequences come from a male donor with HTLV-1-associated myelopathy (HAM/TSP).

The table lists this clonotype with many counts. This chain joins TRBV12-3 or TRBV12-4 and TRBJ1-1, with D uncertain. This CDR3 is 13 amino acids long. CDR3 coding DNA: TGTGTAACCCGCCGGGTTATGAACACTGAAGCTTTCTTT. Amino acids: CVTRRVMNTEAFF.

This clonotype was counted at least ten times. The chain couples TRBV3-1 to TRBJ2-1, with 9 positions matching TRBD1. Germline CDR1 reads LGHDT; CDR2 reads YNNKEL (reference sequence). The J segment lost 6 bases and the V segment lost 5 bases, leaving 8 bases of the junction unmatched. This CDR3 region has 15 residues. CDR3 bases: TGTGCCAGCAGCTATCCGGGACAGGGACCCAATGAGCAGTTCTTC. The encoded protein is CASSYPGQGPNEQFF.

This clonotype was recorded many times. The chain is built from TRBV5-1 and TRBJ1-2; D is unclear. The CDR3 length is 14 residues. CDR1 and CDR2 from the germline V gene are SGHRS and YFSETQ. The germline V and J ends were trimmed by 0 bases and 7 bases, with 13 bases remaining between them. This chain's CDR3 is CASSLGERARGYTF. The CDR3 DNA sequence: TGCGCCAGCAGCTTGGGCGAGAGGGCCCGTGGCTACACCTTC.

V gene TRBV7-9 combines with J gene TRBJ1-4; D gene uncertain. Germline V gene data show CDR1 as SEHNR and CDR2 as FQNEAQ (reference sequence). The CDR3 length is 15 residues. V dropped 5 bases and J dropped 7 bases, with 17 bases sitting between them. The DNA of the CDR3 is TGTGCCAGCAGCGGACGGACGGGAGGAGGTGAAAAACTGTTTTTT. As protein: CASSGRTGGGEKLFF.

In its sample, this clonotype was seen many times. The chain joins TRBV20-1 to TRBJ1-4; 11 bases are a match to TRBD1. Germline V gives CDR1 DFQATT, CDR2 SNEGSKA (reference sequence). The CDR3 contains 18 residues. Trimming at V came to 5 bases and at J to 8 bases, leaving 19 bases not matched to a gene. The chain's CDR3 is CSAPTSRDRGGIREKLFF. The DNA for the CDR3 is TGCAGTGCTCCGACTTCGAGGGACAGGGGGGGAATTCGGGAAAAACTGTTTTTT.

This clonotype was seen a handful of times. The V call is TRBV6-5, the J call TRBJ2-2; 8 nucleotides align to TRBD2. V lost 3 bases to trimming and J lost 3 bases; unmatched junction nucleotides: 9. This CDR3 contains 17 residues. Germline lookup yields CDR1 MNHEY and CDR2 SVGAGI. The CDR3 coding sequence is TGTGCCAGCAGTTATTCAGACGGGCGGGGGGACACCGGGGAGCTGTTTTTT. As protein: CASSYSDGRGDTGELFF.

This clonotype has at least ten counts. V gene TRBV20-1 combines with J gene TRBJ1-2; 7 positions agree with TRBD1. In germline, CDR1 is DFQATT, CDR2 SNEGSKA (reference sequence). The junction had 7 bases not matched to a gene; V was cut back by 7 bases and J by 8 bases. There are 11 residues in the CDR3. The CDR3 loop is CSVEGAEGYTF. As DNA, the CDR3 is TGCAGTGTGGAGGGGGCGGAAGGCTACACCTTC.

This sequence joins TRBV20-1 and TRBJ2-3; 7 nucleotides align to TRBD2. V was pared by 3 bases and J by 0 bases, with 0 bases of the junction left unmatched. There are 13 residues in the CDR3. CDR1 DFQATT and CDR2 SNEGSKA come from the germline V gene (reference sequence). In nucleotides, the CDR3 is TGCAGTGCTAGGCGGGGGAGCACAGATACGCAGTATTTT. Its translation is CSARRGSTDTQYF.

This clonotype came up many times. This chain joins TRBV7-3 and TRBJ2-3, with D unresolved. The V gene's germline CDR1 is SGHTA and CDR2 FQGTGA. V lost 1 base and J lost 0, with 8 bases in between. This CDR3 is built from 15 residues. CDR3 region: CASSLMQASTDTQYF. CDR3 DNA sequence: TGTGCCAGCAGCTTAATGCAGGCTAGCACAGATACGCAGTATTTT.

At least ten counts were recorded for this clonotype. V is TRBV29-1 and J is TRBJ2-7; 8 nucleotides align to TRBD1. The J segment lost 2 bases and the V segment lost 6 bases, leaving 6 bases of the junction unmatched. Germline CDR1 SQVTM, CDR2 ANQGSEA. CDR3 length: 13 residues. For the CDR3, the DNA is TGCAGCGTCTCAGGGGGCCTAACCTACGAGCAGTACTTC. It translates to CSVSGGLTYEQYF.

The sample holds many counts of this clonotype. This chain links TRBV9 with TRBJ2-1, with 8 bases lining up with TRBD2. Germline V lookup: CDR1 SGDLS, CDR2 YYNGEE. Trimming took 4 bases from V and 5 from J; bases not matched to a gene: 11. The CDR3 totals 16 residues. CDR3 coding DNA: TGTGCCAGCAGCCCCGATCCGCGGGGGGCTGACAATGAGCAGTTCTTC. Its translation is CASSPDPRGADNEQFF.

This clonotype was picked up many times. V is TRBV28 and J is TRBJ2-7; D uncertain. V lost 3 bases, J lost 5 bases, and 11 bases lay in between. There are 13 residues in the CDR3. The germline gives CDR1 MDHEN, CDR2 SYDVKM. The CDR3 sequence: CASSFSPVNEQYF. The CDR3 nucleotides read TGTGCCAGCAGTTTCTCTCCAGTAAACGAGCAGTACTTC.

This clonotype was seen a few times. This chain joins TRBV12-3 or TRBV12-4 and TRBJ1-5; TRBD1 might be the D (6 bases). V dropped 2 bases and J dropped 3 bases, with 11 bases sitting between them. The CDR3 runs 15 residues. The CDR3 sequence is CASSLQGSNNQPQHF. DNA of the CDR3: TGTGCCAGCAGTTTACAGGGGTCTAACAATCAGCCCCAGCATTTT.

This clonotype was seen many times. J is TRBJ2-4 and V is TRBV27; TRBD2 is a possible D gene (6 bases). V lost 5 bases and J lost 2, with 16 bases in between. CDR1 MNHEY and CDR2 SMNVEV come from the germline V gene (reference sequence). The CDR3 runs to 16 residues. The CDR3 coding sequence is TGTGCCAGCAGTACCGCGTCGGCGGGGACCAAAAACATTCAGTACTTC. Its translation: CASSTASAGTKNIQYF.

This clonotype was observed many times. The chain employs TRBV6-6 and TRBJ2-3; 16 nucleotides align to TRBD2. V shed 10 bases, J shed 0 bases, and the junction held 7 bases outside the gene matches. The germline V gene has CDR1 MNHNY and CDR2 SVGAGI (reference sequence). The CDR3 sequence is 17 residues long. CDR3 loop: CAIRGLAGGLSTDTQYF. CDR3 in DNA: TGTGCCATCAGGGGACTAGCGGGGGGGCTCAGCACAGATACGCAGTATTTT.

This clonotype occurred many times. This CDR3 is CASREGTSSFNEKLFF. The CDR3 nucleotides are TGTGCCAGCAGAGAAGGGACATCGAGCTTTAATGAAAAACTGTTTTTT. The rearrangement joins TRBV12-3 or TRBV12-4 to TRBJ1-4; a weak D match, TRBD1 (6 bases). Trimming took 6 bases from V and 4 from J, leaving 18 bases between them. CDR3 length: 16 amino acids.

This clonotype was seen only a few times. This sequence joins TRBV18 and TRBJ1-6; 8 bases fit TRBD1. V was pared by 5 bases and J by 7 bases, with 7 bases of the junction left unmatched. This CDR3 is built from 15 residues. Germline V gene sequence: CDR1 KGHSH, CDR2 LQKENI. CDR3 sequence: CASSSRDRINSPLHF. For the CDR3, the DNA is TGTGCCAGCTCATCCCGGGACAGGATCAATTCACCCCTCCACTTT.

This clonotype has a handful of counts. This chain links TRBV27 with TRBJ2-5; TRBD1 aligns across 7 bases. CDR3 size: 16 residues. Germline lookup yields CDR1 MNHEY and CDR2 SMNVEV (reference sequence). J was trimmed by 3 bases and V by 3 bases; bases with no gene match: 10. Here the CDR3 DNA reads TGTGCCAGCAGTTTTATACAGGGGATGGGGGAAGAGACCCAGTACTTC. It specifies CASSFIQGMGEETQYF.

Many counts were recorded for this clonotype. The chain couples TRBV7-9 to TRBJ2-7, with D perhaps given as TRBD1 or TRBD2 (8 bases each). Germline V CDR1 and CDR2: SEHNR, FQNEAQ (reference sequence). The CDR3 runs to 17 residues. V shed 0 bases and J shed 2 bases, with 17 bases lying between them. The CDR3 region is CASSLAGGGTGTYEQYF. DNA for the CDR3: TGTGCCAGCAGCTTAGCCGGGGGGGGGACAGGAACCTACGAGCAGTACTTC.

This clonotype was seen at least ten times. The V and J genes are TRBV2 and TRBJ2-5; the match to TRBD2 covers 9 bases. V lost 8 bases and J lost 4; bases outside the gene matches: 8. Germline CDR1 and CDR2: SNHLY and FYNNEI. There are 14 residues in the CDR3. Written as DNA, the CDR3 is TGTGCCAGCCGTCAGAATAGCGGGGGAGAGACCCAGTACTTC. Its translation: CASRQNSGGETQYF.

This clonotype was recorded a few times. The gene calls are TRBV7-8 and TRBJ2-7; a weak D match, TRBD1 (5 bases). This CDR3 has 13 residues. Trimming cost V 2 bases and J 2 bases, with 7 bases left between them. Per the germline V gene, CDR1 is SGHVS and CDR2 is FQNEAQ. The CDR3 DNA is TGTGCCAGCAGCTTACTACAGGCCTACGAGCAGTACTTC. Protein: CASSLLQAYEQYF.

This clonotype was detected many times. The chain is built from TRBV10-3 and TRBJ2-7; either TRBD1 or TRBD2 may fit D (5 bases each). There are 15 residues in the CDR3. Deletions cut 4 bases from V and 2 bases from J, with 15 bases between. Germline assignment: CDR1 ENHRY and CDR2 SYGVKD. Here the CDR3 DNA reads TGTGCCATCAGTGGTCGGGACGGAGCCCCCTACGAGCAGTACTTC. Translated: CAISGRDGAPYEQYF.

A few counts support this clonotype. The chain joins TRBV5-1 to TRBJ2-5; no reliable D call. CDR3 length: 14 amino acids. In germline, CDR1 is SGHRS, CDR2 YFSETQ. Trimming removed 0 bases at V and 5 bases at J, with 11 bases between. The DNA for the CDR3 is TGCGCCAGCAGCTTGGGCGTAGGTACTGAGACCCAGTACTTC. It specifies CASSLGVGTETQYF.